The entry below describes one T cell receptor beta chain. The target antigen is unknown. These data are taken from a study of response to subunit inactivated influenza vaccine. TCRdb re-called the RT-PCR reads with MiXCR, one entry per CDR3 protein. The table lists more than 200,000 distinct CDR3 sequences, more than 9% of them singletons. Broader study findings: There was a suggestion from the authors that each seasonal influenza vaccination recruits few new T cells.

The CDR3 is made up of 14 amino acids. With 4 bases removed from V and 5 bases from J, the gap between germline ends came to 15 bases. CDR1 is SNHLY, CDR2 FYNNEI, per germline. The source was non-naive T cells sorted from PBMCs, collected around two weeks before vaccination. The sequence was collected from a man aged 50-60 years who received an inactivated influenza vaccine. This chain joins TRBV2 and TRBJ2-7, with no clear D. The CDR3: CASSGSPRPHEQYF. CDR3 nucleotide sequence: TGTGCCAGCAGTGGGTCACCTAGGCCCCACGAGCAGTACTTC.